Shown below are 26 T cell receptor beta chains from a single sample sequenced in a study of CD8 T cells in Susac syndrome. Reverse transcription used about 0.45 to 1 ug RNA and random hexamers. Using its own MiXCR run on the immunoSEQ multiplex PCR reads, TCRdb lists one record per CDR3 protein. The sample includes about 150,000 distinct CDR3 sequences, about 95% seen only once; the top ten take around 0.15%. Material for sequencing was CD8+ T cells from PBMCs. The origin of the receptors is a human donor with multiple sclerosis.

The chain employs TRBV3-1 and TRBJ2-5, with 7 nucleotides matching TRBD1. V shed 4 bases and J 2 bases; nucleotides not matched to a gene: 1. Germline V lookup: CDR1 LGHDT, CDR2 YNNKEL (reference sequence). The CDR3 has 13 residues. The CDR3 loop reads CASSPQGQETQYF. DNA for the CDR3: TGTGCCAGCAGCCCACAGGGGCAAGAGACCCAGTACTTC.

The chain links TRBV12-3 or TRBV12-4 to TRBJ2-7; D is unclear. V dropped 1 base and J dropped 5 bases, with 9 bases sitting between them. The CDR3 runs 13 residues. The CDR3 sequence is CASSLGVGDEQYF. The CDR3 DNA is TGTGCCAGCAGTTTAGGGGTCGGCGACGAGCAGTACTTC.

The rearrangement uses TRBV15 and TRBJ1-5; D ambiguous. CDR1 is LNHNV and CDR2 is YYDKDF in the germline V gene (reference sequence). V gave up 0 bases and J gave up 3 bases, with 9 bases separating them. CDR3 length: 15 residues. CDR3 DNA sequence: TGTGCCACCAGCAGAGATGAGGGAACCAATCAGCCCCAGCATTTT. Translating it yields CATSRDEGTNQPQHF.

This clonotype was observed once. CDR3 in DNA: TGCGCCAGCAGCCTGGAGACTAGCGGGGGGGCTCATGAGCAGTTCTTC. Protein sequence: CASSLETSGGAHEQFF. This chain connects TRBV4-1 to TRBJ2-1; 14 nucleotides agree with TRBD2. The CDR3 sequence is 16 residues long. V shed 4 bases and J 8 bases; nucleotides not matched to a gene: 7. CDR1 is MGHRA and CDR2 is YSYEKL in the germline V gene.

This clonotype occurred once. The chain employs TRBV27 and TRBJ1-1, with D possibly TRBD1 on 6 matching bases. The germline V gene encodes CDR1 MNHEY and CDR2 SMNVEV (reference sequence). The CDR3 sequence is 17 residues long. V was pared by 0 bases and J by 3 bases, with 17 bases between. CDR3 residues: CASSLSNTRGPDTEAFF. The CDR3 region has the DNA TGTGCCAGCAGTTTATCGAATACCCGGGGGCCTGACACTGAAGCTTTCTTT.

The chain couples TRBV7-9 to TRBJ2-7; 9 bases are shared with TRBD2. The CDR3 sequence is 16 residues long. Germline trimming cut 3 bases from V and 3 bases from J; bases unmatched to any gene: 9. Germline loops: CDR1 SEHNR, CDR2 FQNEAQ (reference sequence). CDR3 coding DNA: TGTGCCAGCAGCTTGCCATCTGAGCGGGGGGTCTACGAGCAGTACTTC. Its translation is CASSLPSERGVYEQYF.

V usage is TRBV5-5 and J usage is TRBJ2-5; D perhaps matches TRBD2 (6 bases). V lost 4 bases, J lost 1 base, and 11 bases lay in between. Germline V gene data show CDR1 as SGHKS and CDR2 as YYEKEE (reference sequence). CDR3 size: 14 residues. CDR3 nucleotides: TGTGCCAGCAGCCGGGACTCCCCCCAAGAGACCCAGTACTTC. Its protein is CASSRDSPQETQYF.

The V and J genes are TRBV2 and TRBJ2-7; D tentatively reads TRBD1 or TRBD2 (5 bases each). Per germline, CDR1 SNHLY and CDR2 FYNNEI. The V end lost 9 bases, the J end lost 0 bases, and 21 bases lay between the germline ends. The CDR3 consists of 16 residues. CDR3: CARYAPGDLSSYEQYF. The DNA of the CDR3 is TGTGCCAGATACGCCCCCGGGGACCTTAGCTCCTACGAGCAGTACTTC.

This chain links TRBV12-5 with TRBJ1-5; 10 nucleotides agree with TRBD1. The junction had 5 bases not matched to a gene; V was cut back by 1 base and J by 5 bases. The CDR3 consists of 16 residues. Germline CDR1 and CDR2: LGHNT and FRNRAP. The CDR3 loop is CASGLGTGGKDQPQHF. The CDR3 DNA sequence: TGTGCTAGTGGTTTGGGGACAGGGGGTAAGGATCAGCCCCAGCATTTT. The complete variable domain, with remaining parts taken from reference TRBV12-5 and TRBJ1-5, reads DARVTQTPRHKVTEMGQEVTMRCQPILGHNTVFWYRQTMMQGLELLAYFRNRAPLDDSGMPKDRFSAEMPDATLATLKIQPSEPRDSAVYFCASGLGTGGKDQPQHFGDGTRLSIL.

The rearrangement joins TRBV20-1 to TRBJ1-2; D gene unclear. This CDR3 spans 13 amino acids. Germline V CDR1 and CDR2: DFQATT, SNEGSKA (reference sequence). The V gene lost 6 bases and the J gene lost 2 bases, with 13 bases spanning the gap. The CDR3 sequence is CSAADGLNYGYTF. The CDR3 bases are TGCAGTGCGGCTGACGGTTTAAACTATGGCTACACCTTC.

The V gene is TRBV24-1, the J gene TRBJ1-5, with a weak D call TRBD1 (6 bases). Trimming removed 2 bases at V and 6 bases at J, with 10 bases between. Germline V CDR1 and CDR2: KGHDR, SFDVKD. This CDR3 region has 14 residues. The CDR3 coding sequence is TGTGCCACCAGTGATTCAGGGGATGGTCAGCCCCAGCATTTT. The encoded protein is CATSDSGDGQPQHF.

The chain is built from TRBV20-1 and TRBJ1-1, with TRBD1 matching 7 bases. From germline, CDR1 is DFQATT and CDR2 SNEGSKA (reference sequence). The CDR3 consists of 13 residues. With V trimmed by 6 bases and J by 0 bases, 4 bases remained unmatched. The CDR3 DNA reads as TGCAGTGCGAGGGACAGCGTGAACACTGAAGCTTTCTTT. This codes for CSARDSVNTEAFF.

This clonotype was seen a few times. The CDR3 loop reads CASSPTGGGYNEQFF. Written as DNA, the CDR3 is TGTGCCAGCAGCCCGACAGGGGGAGGATACAATGAGCAGTTCTTC. The rearrangement links TRBV27 to TRBJ2-1, with 9 bases aligning to TRBD1. V dropped 6 bases and J dropped 4; count of bases not matched to a gene: 7. The CDR3 has 15 residues. Looked up from germline, CDR1 is MNHEY and CDR2 is SMNVEV (reference sequence).

This chain links TRBV12-3 or TRBV12-4 with TRBJ2-3, with D hard to call. Trimming shortened V by 10 bases and J by 1 base, and 9 bases separated the two germline ends. This CDR3 is 12 amino acids long. The CDR3: CATSVGTDTQYF. The CDR3 nucleotides read TGTGCCACTTCGGTCGGCACAGATACGCAGTATTTT.

The V call is TRBV2, the J call TRBJ2-5, with D maybe TRBD1 (6 bases). Germline-derived CDR1 and CDR2 are SNHLY and FYNNEI. V was pared by 10 bases and J by 3 bases, with 12 bases between. This CDR3 is 12 amino acids long. The CDR3 DNA sequence: TGTGCCATCGCCGGGACAAAAGAGACCCAGTACTTC. Encoded protein: CAIAGTKETQYF.

The genes are TRBV5-1 and TRBJ2-7; 7 bases are a match to TRBD1. Germline V gives CDR1 SGHRS, CDR2 YFSETQ. After removal of 3 bases from V and 2 bases from J, the junction contained 11 bases not matched to a gene. The CDR3 loop spans 16 amino acids. The CDR3 nucleotides read TGCGCCAGCAGCTCTGAAGCGACAGGGCTTACCTACGAGCAGTACTTC. This sequence encodes CASSSEATGLTYEQYF.

The rearrangement joins TRBV4-1 to TRBJ2-7; 7 bases map to TRBD2. The V segment lost 3 bases and the J segment 3 bases; nucleotides outside the gene matches: 8. The germline V gene has CDR1 MGHRA and CDR2 YSYEKL. The CDR3 extends over 15 amino acids. In DNA form, the CDR3 reads TGCGCCAGCAGCCATAGGGAAGCGGGGAGCTACGAGCAGTACTTC. Protein product: CASSHREAGSYEQYF.

V gene TRBV4-1 combines with J gene TRBJ1-2, with D maybe TRBD1 (5 bases). V dropped 0 bases and J dropped 2 bases, with 10 bases sitting between them. Germline assignment: CDR1 MGHRA and CDR2 YSYEKL. The CDR3 runs to 15 residues. CDR3: CASSQEAGRNYGYTF. CDR3 sequence (DNA): TGCGCCAGCAGCCAAGAAGCAGGGAGAAACTATGGCTACACCTTC.

This chain connects TRBV30 to TRBJ2-7; 9 positions match TRBD1. CDR1 and CDR2 (germline): GTSNPN, SVGIG (reference sequence). After removal of 1 base from V and 6 bases from J, the junction contained 7 bases not matched to a gene. CDR3 length: 14 residues. CDR3 sequence reads: CAWSAGQGFSEQYF. The CDR3 coding sequence is TGTGCCTGGAGTGCCGGACAGGGGTTCAGCGAGCAGTACTTC.

The rearrangement links TRBV6-6 to TRBJ2-1; 14 bases are a match to TRBD2. The CDR3 sequence is 15 residues long. Losses at the gene ends were 6 bases for V and 7 bases for J; bases not matched to a gene: 5. The germline V gene encodes CDR1 MNHNY and CDR2 SVGAGI (reference sequence). For the CDR3, the DNA is TGTGCCAGCAGCCAGACTAGCGGGGGGGCAAATGAGCAGTTCTTC. Its translation is CASSQTSGGANEQFF.

The chain has TRBV2 and TRBJ1-5, with a weak D call TRBD1 (6 bases). The germline V and J ends were trimmed by 2 bases and 2 bases, with 10 bases remaining between them. CDR1 and CDR2 from the germline V gene are SNHLY and FYNNEI. This CDR3 has 15 residues. The CDR3 region has the DNA TGTGCCAGCAGTGAATGGGGGGCCGGCAATCAGCCCCAGCATTTT. Translating it yields CASSEWGAGNQPQHF.

The rearrangement joins TRBV27 to TRBJ2-1; D unclear. The germline gives CDR1 MNHEY, CDR2 SMNVEV (reference sequence). The V end was cut by 5 bases, the J end by 9 bases, with 11 bases between. CDR3 size: 12 residues. The CDR3 sequence is CASSNSQAEQFF. Written as DNA, the CDR3 is TGTGCCAGCAGTAATAGTCAGGCTGAGCAGTTCTTC.

The V and J genes are TRBV7-9 and TRBJ2-1; the match to TRBD1 covers 9 bases. V was pared by 1 base and J by 8 bases, with 9 bases of the junction left unmatched. CDR1 is SEHNR, CDR2 FQNEAQ, per germline (reference sequence). The CDR3 has 16 residues. The CDR3 region is CASSLGGDRVIDEQFF. The CDR3 DNA sequence: TGTGCCAGCAGCTTAGGTGGGGACAGGGTCATCGATGAGCAGTTCTTC.

V is TRBV20-1 and J is TRBJ1-1; 7 positions agree with TRBD1. The CDR3 spans 12 residues. The V segment lost 3 bases and the J segment 5 bases; nucleotides outside the gene matches: 3. The germline V gene encodes CDR1 DFQATT and CDR2 SNEGSKA (reference sequence). The CDR3 DNA is TGCAGTGCTAGCGAGACAGGGACTGAAGCTTTCTTT. Translating it yields CSASETGTEAFF.

The chain recombines TRBV15 with TRBJ1-2, with a possible D match to TRBD1 (5 bases). The CDR3 has 12 residues. Germline CDR1 LNHNV, CDR2 YYDKDF (reference sequence). Trimming removed 7 bases from V and 6 bases from J, with 12 bases in between. This CDR3 reads CATNLGGDGYTF. The CDR3 DNA is TGTGCCACCAACCTGGGGGGTGATGGCTACACCTTC.

V usage is TRBV24-1 and J usage is TRBJ2-3; D is unclear. The CDR3 is 11 residues long. The germline V and J ends were trimmed by 4 bases and 2 bases, with 0 bases remaining between them. From germline, CDR1 is KGHDR and CDR2 SFDVKD. The CDR3 here is CATSDTDTQYF. The CDR3 DNA is TGTGCCACCAGTGACACAGATACGCAGTATTTT.